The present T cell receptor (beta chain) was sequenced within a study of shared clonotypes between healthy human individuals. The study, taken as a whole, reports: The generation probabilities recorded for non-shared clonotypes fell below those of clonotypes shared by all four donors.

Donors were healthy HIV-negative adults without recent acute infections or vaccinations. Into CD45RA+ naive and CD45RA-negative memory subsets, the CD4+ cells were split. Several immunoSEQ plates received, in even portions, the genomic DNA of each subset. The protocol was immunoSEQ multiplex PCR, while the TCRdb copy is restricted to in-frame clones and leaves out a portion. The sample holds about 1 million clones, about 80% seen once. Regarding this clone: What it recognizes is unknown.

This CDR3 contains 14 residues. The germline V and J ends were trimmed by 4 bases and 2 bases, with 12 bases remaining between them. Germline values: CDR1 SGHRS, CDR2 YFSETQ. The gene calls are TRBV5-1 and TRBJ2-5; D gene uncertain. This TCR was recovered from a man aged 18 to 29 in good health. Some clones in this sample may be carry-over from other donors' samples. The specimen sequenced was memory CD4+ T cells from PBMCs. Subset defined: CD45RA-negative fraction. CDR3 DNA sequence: TGCGCCAGCAGCCCCACCACTGTACAAGAGACCCAGTACTTC. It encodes CASSPTTVQETQYF.